This entry concerns a single T cell receptor beta chain. Its antigen is unknown. This same CDR3 is encoded by further DNA sequences in the sample. This entry comes from a study of beta chain features in type 1 diabetes. Expressed TCRB transcripts were sequenced after all isolated RNA was converted to cDNA. Here immunoSEQ multiplex PCR was the method, and the copy in TCRdb shows in-frame clones only, minus some. This sample has about 650,000 clones; 9.5% to 15% occur once, and the top ten carry around 0.12%. Study-wide points: All four CD4+ subsets of Type 1 diabetes patients contained TCRB CDR3s that were moderately but significantly shorter.

Sequences were obtained from naive CD4+ T cells from blood. This receptor was obtained from a man aged 30 to 39 with type 1 diabetes.

The DNA for the CDR3 is TGTGCCAGCAGCAAAGCGGGGGGGGAGACCCAGTACTTC. Residues: CASSKAGGETQYF. The chain couples TRBV9 to TRBJ2-5; 10 bases are shared with TRBD2. Looked up from germline, CDR1 is SGDLS and CDR2 is YYNGEE. V trimming: 4 bases; J trimming: 5 bases; junction bases outside the gene matches: 2. The CDR3 runs to 13 residues.